This T cell receptor (beta chain) was recovered during a study of T cell repertoires in cytomegalovirus infection. Study summary: Based on public TCR beta signatures, there were indications of CMV infection and of a matching HLA type. The study, taken as a whole, reports: The response measured ex vivo was dominated by TCR beta clonotypes (HLA-C-restricted and CMV-specific). Public TCR beta family frequency separated CMV-and-HLA carriers, including in an independent cohort.

MiXCR, run by TCRdb on the reads, gives a single entry per CDR3 protein. The repertoire holds about 320,000 distinct CDR3 sequences, more than 8% seen once, with 4.3% in the top ten. Germline V gene lookup returns CDR1 GTSNPN and CDR2 SVGIG (reference sequence). The CDR3 runs 14 residues. Trimming removed 0 bases from V and 3 bases from J, with 11 bases in between. As to this clonotype: The antigen is unknown.

The sequence was obtained from a human donor in good health (CMV status not recorded). Some clones in this sample may be carry-over from other donors' samples. The sample taken for sequencing was PBMCs. The rearrangement uses TRBV30 and TRBJ2-5; D is uncertain. CDR3 region: CAWSVGTAKETQYF. CDR3 sequence (DNA): TGTGCCTGGAGTGTAGGTACGGCCAAAGAGACCCAGTACTTC.